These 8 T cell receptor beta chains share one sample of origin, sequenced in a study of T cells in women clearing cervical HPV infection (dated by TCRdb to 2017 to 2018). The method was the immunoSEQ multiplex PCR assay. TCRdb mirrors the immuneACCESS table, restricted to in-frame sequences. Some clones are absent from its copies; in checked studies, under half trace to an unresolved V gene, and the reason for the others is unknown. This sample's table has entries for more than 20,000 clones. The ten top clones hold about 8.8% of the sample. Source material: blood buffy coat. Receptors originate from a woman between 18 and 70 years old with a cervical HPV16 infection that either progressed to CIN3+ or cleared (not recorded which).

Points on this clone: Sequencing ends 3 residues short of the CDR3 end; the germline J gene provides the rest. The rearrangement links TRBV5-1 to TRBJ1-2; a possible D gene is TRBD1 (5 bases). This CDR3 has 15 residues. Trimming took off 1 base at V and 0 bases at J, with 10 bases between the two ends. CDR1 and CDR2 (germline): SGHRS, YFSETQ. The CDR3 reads CASSLQQGANYGYTF. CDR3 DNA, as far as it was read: TGCGCCAGCAGCTTGCAGCAGGGAGCTAACTATGGC.

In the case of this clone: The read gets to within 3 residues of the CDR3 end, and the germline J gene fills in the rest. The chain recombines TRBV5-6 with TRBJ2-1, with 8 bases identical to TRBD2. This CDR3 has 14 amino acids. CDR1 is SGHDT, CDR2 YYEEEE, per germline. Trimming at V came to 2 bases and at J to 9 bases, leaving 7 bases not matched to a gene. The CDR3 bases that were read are TGTGCCAGCAGCTTTTCGGGGGGGGCGGGTGAG. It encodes CASSFSGGAGE. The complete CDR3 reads CASSFSGGAGEQFF.

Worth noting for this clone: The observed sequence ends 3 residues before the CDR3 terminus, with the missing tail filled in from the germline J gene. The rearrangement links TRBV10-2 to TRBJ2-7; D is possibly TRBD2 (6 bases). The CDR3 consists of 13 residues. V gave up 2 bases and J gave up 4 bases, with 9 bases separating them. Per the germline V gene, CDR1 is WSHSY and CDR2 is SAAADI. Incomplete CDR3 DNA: TGCGCCAGCAGTGAGGCGGGGAGGTACGAG. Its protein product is CASSEAGRYE. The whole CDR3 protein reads CASSEAGRYEQYF.

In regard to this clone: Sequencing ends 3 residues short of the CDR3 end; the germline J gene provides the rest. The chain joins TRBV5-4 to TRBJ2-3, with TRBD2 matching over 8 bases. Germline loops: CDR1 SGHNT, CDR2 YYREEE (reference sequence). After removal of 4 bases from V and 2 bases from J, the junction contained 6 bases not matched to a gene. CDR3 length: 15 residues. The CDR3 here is CASSGTRGTTDTQYF. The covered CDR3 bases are TGTGCCAGCAGCGGGACTAGGGGAACCACAGATACG.

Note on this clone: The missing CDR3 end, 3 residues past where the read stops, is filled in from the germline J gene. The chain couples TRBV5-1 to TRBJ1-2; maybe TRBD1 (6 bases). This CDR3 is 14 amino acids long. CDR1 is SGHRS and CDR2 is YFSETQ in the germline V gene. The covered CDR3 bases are TGCGCCAGCAGCGCAGGAGAGGGGGTCCTGGGC. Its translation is CASSAGEGVLG. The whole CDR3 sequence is CASSAGEGVLGYTF.

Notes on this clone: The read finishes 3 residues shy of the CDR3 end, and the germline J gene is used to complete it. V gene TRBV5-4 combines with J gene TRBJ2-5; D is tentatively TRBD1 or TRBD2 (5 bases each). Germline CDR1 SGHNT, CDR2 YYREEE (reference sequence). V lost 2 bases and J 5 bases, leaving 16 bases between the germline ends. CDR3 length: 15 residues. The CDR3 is CASSFGARGEETQYF. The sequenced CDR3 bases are TGTGCCAGCAGCTTTGGCGCGAGGGGTGAGGAGACC. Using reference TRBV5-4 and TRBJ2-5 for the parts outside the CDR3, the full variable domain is ETGVTQSPTHLIKTRGQQVTLRCSSQSGHNTVSWYQQALGQGPQFIFQYYREEENGRGNFPPRFSGLQFPNYSSELNVNALELDDSALYLCASSFGARGEETQYFGPGTRLLVL.

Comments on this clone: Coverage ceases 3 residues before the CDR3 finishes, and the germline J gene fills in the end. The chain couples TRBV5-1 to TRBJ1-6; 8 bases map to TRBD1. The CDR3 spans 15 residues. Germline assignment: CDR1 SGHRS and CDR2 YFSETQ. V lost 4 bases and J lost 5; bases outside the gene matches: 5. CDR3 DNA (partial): TGCGCCAGCAGCCCCGCGGGACAGGATAATTCACCC. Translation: CASSPAGQDNSP. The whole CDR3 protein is CASSPAGQDNSPLHF.

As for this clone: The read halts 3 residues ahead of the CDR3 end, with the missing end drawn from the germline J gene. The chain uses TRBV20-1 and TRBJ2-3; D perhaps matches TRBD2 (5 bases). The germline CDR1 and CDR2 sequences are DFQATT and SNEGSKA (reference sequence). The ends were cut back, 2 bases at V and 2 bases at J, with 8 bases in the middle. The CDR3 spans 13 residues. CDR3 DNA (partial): TGCAGTGCTAGACTGGACTCCACAGATACG. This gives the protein CSARLDSTDT. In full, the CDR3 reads CSARLDSTDTQYF.